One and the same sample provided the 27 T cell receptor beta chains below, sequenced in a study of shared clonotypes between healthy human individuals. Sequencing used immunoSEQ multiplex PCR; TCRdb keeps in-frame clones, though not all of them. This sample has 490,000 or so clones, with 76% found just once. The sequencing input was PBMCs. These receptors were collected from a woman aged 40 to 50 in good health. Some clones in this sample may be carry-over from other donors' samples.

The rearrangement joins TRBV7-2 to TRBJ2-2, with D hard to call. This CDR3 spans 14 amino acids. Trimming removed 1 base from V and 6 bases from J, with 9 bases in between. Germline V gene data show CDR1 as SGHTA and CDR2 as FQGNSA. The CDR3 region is CASSLDLGPGELFF. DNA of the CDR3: TGTGCCAGCAGCTTAGATTTAGGTCCCGGGGAGCTGTTTTTT.

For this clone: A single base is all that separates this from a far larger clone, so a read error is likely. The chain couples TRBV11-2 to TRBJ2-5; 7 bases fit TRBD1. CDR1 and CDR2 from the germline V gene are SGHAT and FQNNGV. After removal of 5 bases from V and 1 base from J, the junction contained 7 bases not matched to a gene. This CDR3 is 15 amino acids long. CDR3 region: CASSPAGTAQETQYF. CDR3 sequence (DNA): TGTGCCAGCAGCCCAGCCGGGACAGCCCAAGAGACCCAGTACTTC.

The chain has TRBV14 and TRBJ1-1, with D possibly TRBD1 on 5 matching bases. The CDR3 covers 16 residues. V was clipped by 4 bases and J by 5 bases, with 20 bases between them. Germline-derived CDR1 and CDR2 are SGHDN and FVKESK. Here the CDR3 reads CASSLRGQGRITEAFF. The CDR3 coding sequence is TGTGCCAGCAGCCTAAGGGGTCAGGGAAGGATTACTGAAGCTTTCTTT.

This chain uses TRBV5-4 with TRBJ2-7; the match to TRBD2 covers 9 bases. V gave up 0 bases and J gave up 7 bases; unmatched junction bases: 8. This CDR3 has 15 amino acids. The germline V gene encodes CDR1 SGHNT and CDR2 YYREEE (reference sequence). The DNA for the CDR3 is TGTGCCAGCAGCTTGGGTTCTAGCGGGACTAATGAGCAGTACTTC. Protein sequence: CASSLGSSGTNEQYF. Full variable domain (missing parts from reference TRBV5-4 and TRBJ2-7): ETGVTQSPTHLIKTRGQQVTLRCSSQSGHNTVSWYQQALGQGPQFIFQYYREEENGRGNFPPRFSGLQFPNYSSELNVNALELDDSALYLCASSLGSSGTNEQYFGPGTRLTVT.

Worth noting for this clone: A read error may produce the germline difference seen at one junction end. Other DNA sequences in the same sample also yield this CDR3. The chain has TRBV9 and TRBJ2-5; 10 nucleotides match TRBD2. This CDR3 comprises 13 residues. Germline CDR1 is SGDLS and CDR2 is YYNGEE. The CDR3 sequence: CASSVAGGETQYF. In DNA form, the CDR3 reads TGTGCCAGCAGTGTAGCGGGAGGAGAGACCCAGTACTTC.

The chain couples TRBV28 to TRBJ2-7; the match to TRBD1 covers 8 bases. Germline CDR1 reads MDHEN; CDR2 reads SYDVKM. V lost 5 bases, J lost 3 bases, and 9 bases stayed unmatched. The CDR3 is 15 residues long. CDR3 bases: TGTGCCAGCAGTCCCACGGGACAGGCGGTCTACGAGCAGTACTTC. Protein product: CASSPTGQAVYEQYF.

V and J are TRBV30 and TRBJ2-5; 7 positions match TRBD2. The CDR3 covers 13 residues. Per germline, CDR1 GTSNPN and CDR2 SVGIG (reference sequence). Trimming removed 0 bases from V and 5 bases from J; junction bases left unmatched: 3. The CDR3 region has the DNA TGTGCCTGGAGTGTACTAGCGCGCGAGACCCAGTACTTC. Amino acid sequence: CAWSVLARETQYF.

CDR3 nucleotide sequence: TGTGCCAGCAGCCAAGATCCGGGTCATACAGATACGCAGTATTTT. This translates into CASSQDPGHTDTQYF. The chain links TRBV4-2 to TRBJ2-3, with no clear D. The V gene lost 0 bases and the J gene lost 3 bases, with 10 bases spanning the gap. CDR1 and CDR2 (germline): LGHNA, YNFKEQ. CDR3 length: 15 residues.

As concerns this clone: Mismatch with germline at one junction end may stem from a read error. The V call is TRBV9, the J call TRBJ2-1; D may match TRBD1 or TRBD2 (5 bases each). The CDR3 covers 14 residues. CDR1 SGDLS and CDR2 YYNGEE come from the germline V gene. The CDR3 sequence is CASSVGGSSHEQLF. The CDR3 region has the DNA TGTGCCAGCAGCGTAGGGGGGAGTAGCCATGAGCAGCTCTTC.

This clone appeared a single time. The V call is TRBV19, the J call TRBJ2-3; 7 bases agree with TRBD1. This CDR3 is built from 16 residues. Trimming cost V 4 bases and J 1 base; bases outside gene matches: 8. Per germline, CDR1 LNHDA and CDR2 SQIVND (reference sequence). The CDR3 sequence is CASSTRQGMGTDTQYF. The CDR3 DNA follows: TGTGCCAGTAGTACGAGACAGGGAATGGGCACAGATACGCAGTATTTT.

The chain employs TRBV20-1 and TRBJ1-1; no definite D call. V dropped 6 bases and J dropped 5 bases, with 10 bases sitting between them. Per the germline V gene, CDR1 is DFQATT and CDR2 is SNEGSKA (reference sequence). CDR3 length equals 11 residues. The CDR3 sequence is CSATEWTEAFF. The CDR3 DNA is TGCAGTGCCACAGAGTGGACTGAAGCTTTCTTT.

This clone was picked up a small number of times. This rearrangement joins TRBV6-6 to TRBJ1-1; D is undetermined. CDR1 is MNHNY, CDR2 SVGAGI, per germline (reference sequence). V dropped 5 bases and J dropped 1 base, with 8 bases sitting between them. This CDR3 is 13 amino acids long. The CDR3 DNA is TGTGCCAGCAGTATAACAGCGAACACTGAAGCTTTCTTT. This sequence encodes CASSITANTEAFF.

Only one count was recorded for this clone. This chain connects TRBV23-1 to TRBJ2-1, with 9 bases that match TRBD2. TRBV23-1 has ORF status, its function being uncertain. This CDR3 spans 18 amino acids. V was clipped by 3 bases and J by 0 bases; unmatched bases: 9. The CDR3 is CASSHRGAGGFSYNEQFF. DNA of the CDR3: TGCGCCAGCAGTCATCGAGGAGCGGGAGGCTTCTCCTACAATGAGCAGTTCTTC.

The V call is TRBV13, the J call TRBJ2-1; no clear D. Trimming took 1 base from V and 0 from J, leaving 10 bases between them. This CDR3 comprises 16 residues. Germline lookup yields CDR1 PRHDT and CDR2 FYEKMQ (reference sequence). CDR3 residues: CASSLVVANSYNEQFF. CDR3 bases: TGTGCCAGCAGCTTAGTCGTGGCCAACTCCTACAATGAGCAGTTCTTC.

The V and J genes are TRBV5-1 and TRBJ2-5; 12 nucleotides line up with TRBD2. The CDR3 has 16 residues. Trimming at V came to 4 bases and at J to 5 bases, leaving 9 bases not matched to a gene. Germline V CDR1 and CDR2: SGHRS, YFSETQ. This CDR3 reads CASSPLASGRAETQYF. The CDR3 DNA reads TGCGCCAGCAGCCCCCTGGCTAGCGGGAGGGCGGAGACCCAGTACTTC.

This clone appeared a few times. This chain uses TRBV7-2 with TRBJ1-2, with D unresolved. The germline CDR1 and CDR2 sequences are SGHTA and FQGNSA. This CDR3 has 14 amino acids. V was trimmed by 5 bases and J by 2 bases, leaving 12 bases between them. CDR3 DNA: TGTGCCAGCAGCCCGCCTTTAGTGAACTATGGCTACACCTTC. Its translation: CASSPPLVNYGYTF.

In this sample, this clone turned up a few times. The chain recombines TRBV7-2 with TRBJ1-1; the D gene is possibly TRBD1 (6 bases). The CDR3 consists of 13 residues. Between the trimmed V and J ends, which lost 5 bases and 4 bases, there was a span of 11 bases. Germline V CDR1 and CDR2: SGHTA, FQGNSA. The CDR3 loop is CASSPTGRTEAFF. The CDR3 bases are TGTGCCAGCAGCCCGACAGGTCGCACTGAAGCTTTCTTT.

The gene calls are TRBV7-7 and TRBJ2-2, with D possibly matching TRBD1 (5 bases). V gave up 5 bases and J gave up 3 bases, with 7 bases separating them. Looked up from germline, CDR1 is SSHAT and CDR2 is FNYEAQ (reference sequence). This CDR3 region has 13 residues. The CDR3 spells CASSGQDTGELFF. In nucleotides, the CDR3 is TGTGCCAGCAGCGGACAAGACACCGGGGAGCTGTTTTTT.

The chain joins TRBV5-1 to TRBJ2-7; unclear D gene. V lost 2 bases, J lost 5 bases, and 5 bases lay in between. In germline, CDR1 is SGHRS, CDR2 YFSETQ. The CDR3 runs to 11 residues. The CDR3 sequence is CASSFSNEQYF. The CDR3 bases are TGCGCCAGCAGCTTCTCGAACGAGCAGTACTTC.

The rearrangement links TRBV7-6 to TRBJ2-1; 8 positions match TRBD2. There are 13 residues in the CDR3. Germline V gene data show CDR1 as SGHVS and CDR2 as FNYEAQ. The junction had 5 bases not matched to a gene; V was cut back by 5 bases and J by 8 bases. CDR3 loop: CASSQGLADEQFF. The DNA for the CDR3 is TGTGCCAGCAGCCAAGGACTAGCCGATGAGCAGTTCTTC.

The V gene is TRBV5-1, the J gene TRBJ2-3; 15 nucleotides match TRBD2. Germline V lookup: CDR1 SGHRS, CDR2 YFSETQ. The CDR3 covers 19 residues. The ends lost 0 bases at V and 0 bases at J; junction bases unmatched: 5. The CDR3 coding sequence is TGCGCCAGCAGCTTGGCCCCGGGGACTAGCGGGAGGAGCACAGATACGCAGTATTTT. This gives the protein CASSLAPGTSGRSTDTQYF.

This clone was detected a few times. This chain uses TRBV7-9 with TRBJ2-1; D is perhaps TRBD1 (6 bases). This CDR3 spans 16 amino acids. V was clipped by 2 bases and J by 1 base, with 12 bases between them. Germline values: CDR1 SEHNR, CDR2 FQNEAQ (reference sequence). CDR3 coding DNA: TGTGCCAGCAGCTTAAACCAGGGGTTTTCCTACAATGAGCAGTTCTTC. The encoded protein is CASSLNQGFSYNEQFF.

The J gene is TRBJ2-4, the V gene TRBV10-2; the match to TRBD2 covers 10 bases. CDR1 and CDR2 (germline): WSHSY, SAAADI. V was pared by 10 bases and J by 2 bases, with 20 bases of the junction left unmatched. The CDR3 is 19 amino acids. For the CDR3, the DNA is TGCGCCACCTATGACGGGACTAGCGCCATCTCCTATACCAAAAACATTCAGTACTTC. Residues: CATYDGTSAISYTKNIQYF.

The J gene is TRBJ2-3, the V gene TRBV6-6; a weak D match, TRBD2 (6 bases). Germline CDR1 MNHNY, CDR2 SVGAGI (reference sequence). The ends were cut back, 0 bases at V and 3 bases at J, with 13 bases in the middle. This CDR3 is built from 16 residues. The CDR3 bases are TGTGCCAGCAGTTACTCCGAGGGAGGTAGGACAGATACGCAGTATTTT. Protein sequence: CASSYSEGGRTDTQYF.

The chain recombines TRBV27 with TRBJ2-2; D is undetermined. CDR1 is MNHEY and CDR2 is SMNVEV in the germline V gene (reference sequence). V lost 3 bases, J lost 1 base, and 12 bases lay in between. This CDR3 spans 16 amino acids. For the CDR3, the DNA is TGTGCCAGCAGTTTGGGTAGAAGAGGGAACACCGGGGAGCTGTTTTTT. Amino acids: CASSLGRRGNTGELFF.

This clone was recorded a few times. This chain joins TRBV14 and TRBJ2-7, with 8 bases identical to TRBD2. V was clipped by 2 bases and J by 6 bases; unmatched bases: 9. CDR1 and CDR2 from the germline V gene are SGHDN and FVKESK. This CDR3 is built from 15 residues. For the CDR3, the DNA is TGTGCCAGCAGCCAATTGGAAGCGGGAGTACGCGAGCAGTACTTC. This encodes CASSQLEAGVREQYF.

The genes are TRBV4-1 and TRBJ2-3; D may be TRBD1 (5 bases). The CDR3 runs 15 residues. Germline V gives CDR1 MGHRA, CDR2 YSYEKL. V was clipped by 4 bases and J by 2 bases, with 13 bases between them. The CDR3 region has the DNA TGCGCCAGCAGCCTCAATGGGGCGAACACAGATACGCAGTATTTT. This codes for CASSLNGANTDTQYF.